This paragraph covers one T cell receptor (beta chain) sequence. What it binds is not known. This entry comes from a study of PD-1 blockade in classical Hodgkin lymphoma. Study background: Patients were dosed intravenously with nivolumab at 3 mg/kg every 2 weeks. Broader study findings: Patients with a complete response exhibited baseline diversity comparable to newly diagnosed patients. According to reports, newly diagnosed patients had lower baseline TCR diversity than healthy donors, and relapsed/refractory patients had lower baseline TCR diversity still.

Method: immunoSEQ multiplex PCR; TCRdb's copy keeps in-frame clones and lacks some. Of approximately 18,000 clones in the sample, over 80% were seen once. Relapse was seen in all patients after autologous stem cell transplantation, and brentuximab vedotin exposure was variable. The TCR comes from a human donor with classical Hodgkin lymphoma. The specimen comprised peripheral blood mononuclear cells (PBMCs), sampled before the second cycle of nivolumab.

The CDR3 reads CASSLGGTNTGELFF. The CDR3 bases are TGCGCCAGCAGCTTGGGCGGGACAAACACCGGGGAGCTGTTTTTT. The chain links TRBV5-1 to TRBJ2-2, with D perhaps given as TRBD1 or TRBD2 (6 bases each). There are 15 residues in the CDR3. Germline CDR1 and CDR2: SGHRS and YFSETQ. V lost 0 bases to trimming and J lost 2 bases, with 8 bases between them. The variable domain in full, completed from reference TRBV5-1 and TRBJ2-2, reads KAGVTQTPRYLIKTRGQQVTLSCSPISGHRSVSWYQQTPGQGLQFLFEYFSETQRNKGNFPGRFSGRQFSNSRSEMNVSTLELGDSALYLCASSLGGTNTGELFFGEGSRLTVL.